This T cell receptor beta chain was documented in a study of cytomegalovirus exposure and HLA in healthy donors. Donors counted as nominally healthy when sampled, yet unrecorded immune exposures were likely. This clone has just one count. Its antigen is unidentified. PCR used 60 Vbeta primers and 13 Jbeta primers. Data came from immunoSEQ multiplex PCR; TCRdb stores just in-frame clones and leaves some out. This table holds roughly 100,000 clones, over 70% found once. Points from the study as a whole: Within an earlier analysis, most TCR beta V segments proved productive either about 90% or about 30% of the time. As a later analysis showed, a missense DCLRE1C variant was linked to trimming of TCR beta V- and J-genes.

Germline V gives CDR1 LGHNA, CDR2 YNFKEQ. The CDR3 consists of 15 residues. V dropped 4 bases and J dropped 0 bases, with 9 bases sitting between them. This receptor was identified in a woman between 35 and 50 years old in good health and CMV-seropositive. The chain is built from TRBV4-2 and TRBJ1-4; D is uncertain. The sequenced material came from PBMCs. CDR3: CASSPPQATNEKLFF. CDR3 coding DNA: TGTGCCAGCAGCCCCCCTCAGGCAACTAATGAAAAACTGTTTTTT.